This TCR beta chain was found in a study of T cell responses to AZD1222 COVID-19 vaccine (dated by TCRdb to the early 2020s). Background for the entire study: TCR sequencing was performed for fewer than 250 trial participants, of whom 207 were given two doses of AZD1222 and around 25 were given two doses of MenACWY control vaccine. Trial participants were enrolled into age subgroups of 18-55, 56-69 and 70-plus years, which contained about 150, 27 and 61 TCR-sequenced participants, respectively.

Turning to this clone: Its antigen is currently not known. Per-nucleotide qualities are absent, and no much larger clonotype sits a single base away.

Here is what the overall study found, with its caveats: Because no day 14 peak-response samples were available, the repertoires could be characterized only after the peak T cell response. In the small 56-69-year group, the increase in depth fell short of significance, most likely because of low power. Nearly half of unique spike-specific TCRs reportedly recognized epitopes outside regions mutated in the B.1.351 and B.1.1.7 variants. Conclusions about previously exposed vaccinees were limited because only six or seven AZD1222 recipients were SARS-CoV-2 seropositive at baseline. Vaccine-associated CD4 TCRs spanned the whole spike protein, with dominant responses in regions 160-218 and 743-854. A significant rise in spike-specific TCR breadth and depth was observed after two AZD1222 doses relative to day 0 and relative to MenACWY recipients. Participants were mostly white British, with more females than males. The authors suggested clonal diversity may have been underestimated.

The time point label, read with the paper, signifies: about 28 days (+/-7) after the second vaccine dose. AZD1222 recipients given second doses at about 4 weeks or at about 12 weeks were pooled, since spike-specific TCR depth and breadth were not found to differ between the two schedules. Vaccinee samples were obtained from the UK trials COV001 and COV002, which included a single-blind randomized controlled phase 2/3 trial of AZD1222 (ChAdOx1 nCoV-19) in healthy adults. For TCRbeta chain sequencing, PBMC samples were collected from trial participants at day 0 and at day 28 after the second dose. V lost 6 bases and J lost 0 bases; the stretch between them is 11 bases long. Via the germline V gene, CDR1 is MDHEN and CDR2 SYDVKM. The CDR3, from cysteine to phenylalanine, totals 14 residues. Only the CDR3 DNA stays, 42 bases, in frame from base 1. The CDR3 regions of human TCRbeta chains were analyzed by immunosequencing. Regarding the original processing steps: Repertoire TCRs were matched against a reference library of SARS-CoV-2-specific TCRs generated with the MIRA antigen-specificity platform. Breadth was defined as the fraction of unique TCRs that were SARS-CoV-2-associated, and depth was defined as the fraction of total T cells that were SARS-CoV-2-associated. Each spike-specific TCR was assigned to its reactive spike region and to a CD4 or CD8 class using the MIRA data. Log10-transformed breadth and depth values were compared by one-way ANOVA with Sidak's multiple comparisons tests. Imported from immuneACCESS, the table was reduced by TCRdb to in-frame sequences with V and J called. These copies leave out some clones; in studies compared against another copy, an unresolved V gene accounts for under half, and the cause of the remainder is not known. Clone size and V and J calls were adopted from that table, with D and trimming inferred from the DNA. The sample table contains around 120,000 clones; only one count was recorded for around 87% of them. The ten largest clones take up approximately 2.6% of the sample.

The clonotype originates from an adult who received the AZD1222 COVID-19 vaccine. The chain couples TRBV28 to TRBJ1-1; TRBD1 is a possible D gene, resting on 6 matching bases. Sequencing was performed on peripheral blood, taken 28 days after the second AZD1222 dose. CDR3 region: CASRPGQMNTEAFF. The DNA sequence follows: TGTGCCAGCAGGCCGGGACAAATGAACACTGAAGCTTTCTTT.